The sequence of this T cell receptor beta chain was determined in a study of blood T cell repertoires in COVID-19. Study-level information: Whether acute or convalescent, the COVID-19 samples came from the United States, Italy and Spain. PBMCs, B-cell-depleted T cells, or T cells were the source of the cDNA or gDNA that made up the material.

From germline, CDR1 is MNHEY and CDR2 SMNVEV (reference sequence). CDR3 length: 15 amino acids. With 4 bases clipped from V and 6 bases from J, the junction kept 5 bases outside the gene matches. How the authors handled the data: Estimation of nucleated cell counts relied on the amplification of reference gene primers. Here immunoSEQ multiplex PCR was the method, and the copy in TCRdb shows in-frame clones only, minus some. V, J and clone size are taken as reported in that table, and D and trimming were inferred from the DNA itself. The sample contains tens of thousands of clones, 70% to 90% of which appear only once.

This rearrangement joins TRBV27 to TRBJ2-1; 11 bases fit TRBD2. The receptor comes from an elderly woman with acute or convalescent COVID-19. The sample was peripheral blood. CDR3 protein: CASSSLAGGLNEQFF. The CDR3, as DNA: TGTGCCAGCAGTTCCCTAGCGGGAGGCCTCAATGAGCAGTTCTTC.